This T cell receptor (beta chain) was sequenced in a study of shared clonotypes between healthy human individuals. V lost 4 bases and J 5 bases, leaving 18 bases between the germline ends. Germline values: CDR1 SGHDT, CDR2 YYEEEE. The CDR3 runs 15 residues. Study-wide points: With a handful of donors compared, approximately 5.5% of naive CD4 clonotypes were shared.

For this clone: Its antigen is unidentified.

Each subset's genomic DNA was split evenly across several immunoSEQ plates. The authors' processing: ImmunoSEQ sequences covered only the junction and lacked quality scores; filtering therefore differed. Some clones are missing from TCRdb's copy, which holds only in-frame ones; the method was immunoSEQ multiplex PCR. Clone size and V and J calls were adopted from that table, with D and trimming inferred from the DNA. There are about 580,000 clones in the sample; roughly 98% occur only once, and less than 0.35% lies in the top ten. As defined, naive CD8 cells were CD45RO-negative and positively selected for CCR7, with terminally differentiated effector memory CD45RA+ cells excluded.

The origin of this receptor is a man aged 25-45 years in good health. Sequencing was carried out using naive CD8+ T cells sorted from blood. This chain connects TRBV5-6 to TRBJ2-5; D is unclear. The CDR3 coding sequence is TGTGCCAGCAGCCCTGCGAGCCCTCGGGCGGAGACCCAGTACTTC. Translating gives CASSPASPRAETQYF.